These T cell receptor beta chains were read from a single sample in a study of shared clonotypes between healthy human individuals. This table comes from immunoSEQ multiplex PCR, and its TCRdb copy is limited to in-frame clones, with some not included. The table records roughly 500,000 clones, over 60% of them present only once. Sequencing input: PBMCs. These receptors came from a woman aged 35 to 49 in good health. Some clones in this sample may be carry-over from other donors' samples. The conserved cysteine and the conserved F or W are not part of the CDR3 here. A D gene is named only where the DNA matches it firmly. Size values are once, few and many counts, or a class for expanded clones, and some rows have none.

v_call	d_call	clone_size	j_call	cdr3_aa
TRBV15	TRBD2	NA	TRBJ2-3	ATSRALAVDTQY
TRBV5-4	TRBD2	NA	TRBJ2-7	ASSFGWGLAAYEQY
TRBV5-1	NA	NA	TRBJ2-3	ASSFDGTDTQY
TRBV4-1	TRBD2	once	TRBJ2-7	ASSQISGSTYEQY
TRBV11-2	NA	many	TRBJ2-4	ASSPYRVGAKNIQY
TRBV5-1	NA	NA	TRBJ2-5	ASSLGARSETQY
TRBV7-2	TRBD2	few	TRBJ2-7	ASKGVGTSEYYEQY
TRBV14	NA	NA	TRBJ2-3	ASSLWGGGDTQY
TRBV27	NA	NA	TRBJ2-3	ASSLPNRVKY
TRBV7-6	NA	NA	TRBJ2-7	ASSPGTGSSYEQY
TRBV5-6	NA	NA	TRBJ2-7	ASSLGDYEQY
TRBV30	TRBD2	few	TRBJ2-7	AWSRGLAEYEQY
TRBV18	NA	NA	TRBJ1-2	ASSPLPDRSNYGYT
TRBV19	TRBD1	NA	TRBJ2-7	ASSLTGTGVEQY
TRBV7-8	NA	NA	TRBJ2-1	ASSLAEGYNEQF
TRBV6-5	NA	few	TRBJ1-1	ASSSGHLNTEAF
TRBV15	NA	NA	TRBJ2-3	ATSSLRDTQY
TRBV2	TRBD2	NA	TRBJ2-7	ASRRLAGLGYEQY
TRBV11-2	TRBD2	NA	TRBJ2-5	ASSFGRGETQY
TRBV5-5	NA	few	TRBJ1-2	ASSLGQTYGYT
TRBV5-1	NA	NA	TRBJ2-2	ASSLYGGELF
TRBV28	NA	NA	TRBJ2-7	ASRKVRGQYEQY
TRBV5-1	NA	NA	TRBJ2-6	ASSAVSGANVLT
TRBV14	TRBD2	few	NA	ASSQEERASGTYEQY
TRBV7-9	NA	NA	TRBJ2-7	ASSPALGLINEQY
TRBV7-9	NA	NA	TRBJ1-2	ASSLGLGTYGYT
TRBV30	NA	few	TRBJ2-1	AWSDGGAEQF
TRBV4-1	TRBD2	NA	TRBJ2-5	ASTRSGGLETQY
TRBV7-2	NA	NA	TRBJ1-5	ASSPRGDQPQH
TRBV29-1	TRBD1	many	TRBJ1-2	SGLGQDYGYT
TRBV2	NA	once	TRBJ1-3	ASSEGTGNTIY
TRBV5-1	TRBD2	NA	TRBJ2-3	ASSVSGFADTQY
TRBV28	NA	NA	TRBJ1-4	ASRRIATNEKLF
TRBV6-1	NA	NA	TRBJ2-7	ASSEVAAYEQY
TRBV11-2	NA	NA	TRBJ2-1	ASSLVLSYNEQF
TRBV28	NA	once	TRBJ2-5	ASRAPTRAQY
TRBV6-5	TRBD1	few	TRBJ2-7	ASSSWDSYEQY
TRBV2	TRBD1	NA	TRBJ1-3	ASSGDRAGNTIY
TRBV5-1	NA	NA	TRBJ2-3	ASSLVGSPRDTQY
TRBV2	NA	NA	TRBJ2-5	ASNFDRYQETQY
TRBV28	NA	NA	TRBJ2-1	ASSFPNRVGNEQF
TRBV29-1	TRBD2	few	TRBJ2-2	SVDGGKAGTGELF
TRBV7-9	TRBD2	few	TRBJ2-7	ASSPRLAGDEQY
TRBV29-1	NA	NA	TRBJ2-3	SVEVPRSLRTDTQY
TRBV10-1	NA	NA	TRBJ2-1	ASSAQGMDEQF
TRBV6-1	NA	NA	TRBJ2-1	ASSEDRPKI
TRBV5-1	TRBD1	NA	TRBJ2-5	ASSLGTGQETQY
TRBV7-2	NA	NA	TRBJ1-5	ASSLQFSNQPQH